The 21 T cell receptor beta chains given below trace back to one sample, sequenced in a study of blood T cell repertoires in COVID-19. Clones were read by immunoSEQ multiplex PCR, and TCRdb kept only the in-frame ones, dropping some. This sample has about 120,000 clones, with about nine tenths found just once. Material for sequencing was peripheral blood. Receptors originate from a human donor with active COVID-19. The donor label of this sample is uncertain.

The V and J genes are TRBV29-1 and TRBJ2-1; D unclear. CDR3 length: 14 amino acids. V gave up 4 bases and J gave up 4 bases, with 14 bases separating them. Germline CDR1 is SQVTM and CDR2 is ANQGSEA. CDR3 in DNA: TGCAGCGTTGGGAAGACAAGGATGTACAATGAGCAGTTCTTC. Translated: CSVGKTRMYNEQFF.

This rearrangement joins TRBV7-9 to TRBJ2-7, with TRBD1 matching 7 bases. The junction had 1 base not matched to a gene; V was cut back by 6 bases and J by 5 bases. Germline V gene sequence: CDR1 SEHNR, CDR2 FQNEAQ (reference sequence). The CDR3 extends over 11 amino acids. CDR3 coding DNA: TGTGCCAGCAGGACAGGGAACGAGCAGTACTTC. Protein sequence: CASRTGNEQYF.

This clone was observed once. The chain recombines TRBV5-4 with TRBJ2-3; 11 bases are shared with TRBD2. This CDR3 region has 18 residues. Germline V gene sequence: CDR1 SGHNT, CDR2 YYREEE (reference sequence). V shed 4 bases and J 2 bases; nucleotides not matched to a gene: 12. DNA for the CDR3: TGTGCCAGCAGCAAGGCTAGCGGGGGGTCCCCCCTCACAGATACGCAGTATTTT. It yields the protein CASSKASGGSPLTDTQYF. The whole variable domain, filled in from reference TRBV5-4 and TRBJ2-3, reads ETGVTQSPTHLIKTRGQQVTLRCSSQSGHNTVSWYQQALGQGPQFIFQYYREEENGRGNFPPRFSGLQFPNYSSELNVNALELDDSALYLCASSKASGGSPLTDTQYFGPGTRLTVL.

The chain uses TRBV18 and TRBJ1-2, with D maybe TRBD1 (6 bases). Trimming removed 3 bases at V and 4 bases at J, with 15 bases between. The CDR3 is made up of 15 amino acids. CDR1 and CDR2 from the germline V gene are KGHSH and LQKENI. In DNA form, the CDR3 reads TGTGCCAGCTCACCCAGACAGGATTCGATCTATGGCTACACCTTC. Protein product: CASSPRQDSIYGYTF.

Written as DNA, the CDR3 is TGTGCCAGCAGTTTAGGGACAGGGGGGACCACTGAAGCTTTCTTT. It codes for CASSLGTGGTTEAFF. This chain uses TRBV27 with TRBJ1-1, with 11 bases fitting TRBD1. The V segment lost 2 bases and the J segment 4 bases; nucleotides outside the gene matches: 3. The germline V gene has CDR1 MNHEY and CDR2 SMNVEV (reference sequence). This CDR3 contains 15 residues.

This clone is a singleton in its sample. The rearrangement joins TRBV4-2 to TRBJ1-1; D is ambiguous. Looked up from germline, CDR1 is LGHNA and CDR2 is YNFKEQ. V was pared by 4 bases and J by 4 bases, with 16 bases between. This CDR3 contains 15 residues. This CDR3 is CASSPPSGGGTEAFF. The CDR3, as DNA: TGTGCCAGCAGCCCCCCCTCGGGAGGCGGCACTGAAGCTTTCTTT.

CDR3 sequence: CASSPRDVRGITEAFF. CDR3 coding DNA: TGCGCCAGCAGCCCCCGAGATGTCAGGGGTATCACTGAAGCTTTCTTT. The J gene is TRBJ1-1, the V gene TRBV5-1, with D possibly being TRBD1 (6 bases). The CDR3 has 16 residues. V lost 4 bases and J lost 4, with 20 bases in between. Germline loops: CDR1 SGHRS, CDR2 YFSETQ.

The chain has TRBV27 and TRBJ1-2, with 9 bases that match TRBD1. Germline V gene sequence: CDR1 MNHEY, CDR2 SMNVEV (reference sequence). This CDR3 spans 15 amino acids. V shed 0 bases and J 4 bases; nucleotides not matched to a gene: 3. For the CDR3, the DNA is TGTGCCAGCAGTTTATCCGGGACAGGGCCCTATGGCTACACCTTC. Its translation: CASSLSGTGPYGYTF.

The rearrangement uses TRBV19 and TRBJ1-2, with TRBD1 as a possible D gene (5 bases). This CDR3 is 14 amino acids long. V lost 4 bases to trimming and J lost 10 bases, with 19 bases between them. In germline, CDR1 is LNHDA, CDR2 SQIVND (reference sequence). Here the CDR3 DNA reads TGTGCCAGTAGTAAAATGTCGACAGCCAGGGACTACACCTTC. Its translation: CASSKMSTARDYTF.

This clone was seen more than once but under ten times. The gene calls are TRBV11-2 and TRBJ2-5; D is possibly TRBD2 (5 bases). Per the germline V gene, CDR1 is SGHAT and CDR2 is FQNNGV. V dropped 5 bases and J dropped 5 bases, with 15 bases sitting between them. CDR3 length: 14 amino acids. CDR3 residues: CASSPSGGWETQYF. The CDR3 bases are TGTGCCAGCAGCCCGTCAGGAGGTTGGGAGACCCAGTACTTC.

The chain recombines TRBV29-1 with TRBJ1-2; D might be TRBD1 (6 bases). Looked up from germline, CDR1 is SQVTM and CDR2 is ANQGSEA. This CDR3 has 13 residues. Trimming took off 4 bases at V and 3 bases at J, with 12 bases between the two ends. In nucleotides, the CDR3 is TGCAGCGTTGCGAACAGGGCTCACTATGGCTACACCTTC. Translation gives CSVANRAHYGYTF. The full variable domain, with the rest looked up from reference TRBV29-1 and TRBJ1-2, is SAVISQKPSRDICQRGTSLTIQCQVDSQVTMMFWYRQQPGQSLTLIATANQGSEATYESGFVIDKFPISRPNLTFSTLTVSNMSPEDSSIYLCSVANRAHYGYTFGSGTRLTVV.

The chain uses TRBV6-4 and TRBJ2-7, with D possibly matching TRBD2 (5 bases). The V gene's germline CDR1 is MRHNA and CDR2 SNTAGT. This CDR3 has 15 residues. Trimming cost V 3 bases and J 2 bases, with 14 bases left between them. CDR3 nucleotide sequence: TGTGCCAGCAGTGAATCGGGAAGAATTCCCTACGAGCAGTACTTC. Encoded protein: CASSESGRIPYEQYF.

The chain has TRBV5-8 and TRBJ1-2, with TRBD1 identical over 7 bases. The germline CDR1 and CDR2 sequences are SGHTS and YDEGEE. The CDR3 extends over 14 amino acids. With 2 bases clipped from V and 4 bases from J, the junction kept 5 bases outside the gene matches. As DNA, the CDR3 is TGTGCCAGCAGCTTTAACCGGGACAGCTATGGCTACACCTTC. Amino acid sequence: CASSFNRDSYGYTF.

The chain couples TRBV19 to TRBJ1-2; tentatively, D is TRBD1 (6 bases). V was trimmed by 8 bases and J by 4 bases, leaving 17 bases between them. Looked up from germline, CDR1 is LNHDA and CDR2 is SQIVND (reference sequence). This CDR3 region has 14 residues. CDR3: CASWTVGLTYGYTF. CDR3 nucleotides: TGTGCCAGTTGGACAGTGGGCCTTACCTATGGCTACACCTTC.

The chain links TRBV4-3 to TRBJ2-7, with TRBD1 identical over 9 bases. The CDR3 extends over 16 amino acids. CDR1 is LGHNA, CDR2 YSLEER, per germline. The J segment lost 0 bases and the V segment lost 0 bases, leaving 3 bases of the junction unmatched. The CDR3 protein is CASSQDGTGPSYEQYF. CDR3 nucleotides: TGCGCCAGCAGCCAAGATGGGACAGGGCCCTCCTACGAGCAGTACTTC.

The chain links TRBV5-1 to TRBJ2-5, with 7 bases fitting TRBD1. In germline, CDR1 is SGHRS, CDR2 YFSETQ. Losses at the gene ends were 3 bases for V and 2 bases for J; bases not matched to a gene: 4. The CDR3 totals 14 residues. The CDR3 loop reads CASSWTGRQETQYF. CDR3 sequence (DNA): TGCGCCAGCAGCTGGACAGGACGGCAAGAGACCCAGTACTTC.

The chain links TRBV5-1 to TRBJ2-5; TRBD1 matches at 12 bases. V gave up 4 bases and J gave up 4 bases; unmatched junction bases: 8. The CDR3 consists of 16 residues. Per germline, CDR1 SGHRS and CDR2 YFSETQ. The CDR3 region is CASSRAGQGARETQYF. The CDR3 nucleotides are TGCGCCAGCAGCCGAGCGGGACAGGGGGCGCGAGAGACCCAGTACTTC.

This chain joins TRBV6-2 or TRBV6-3 and TRBJ1-5; TRBD1 aligns across 8 bases. The CDR3 extends over 21 amino acids. The germline CDR1 and CDR2 sequences are MNHEY and SVGEGT. Germline trimming cut 0 bases from V and 1 base from J; bases unmatched to any gene: 17. CDR3: CASSYSKTGTGALLSNQPQHF. For the CDR3, the DNA is TGTGCCAGCAGTTACTCGAAGACTGGGACAGGCGCCTTATTGAGCAATCAGCCCCAGCATTTT.

This rearrangement joins TRBV7-2 to TRBJ1-5; a possible D gene is TRBD1 (5 bases). The V and J ends lost 5 bases and 4 bases respectively, with 15 bases between them. In germline, CDR1 is SGHTA, CDR2 FQGNSA. CDR3 size: 15 residues. CDR3: CASSHYRNINQPQHF. DNA for the CDR3: TGTGCCAGCAGCCACTACAGGAATATTAATCAGCCCCAGCATTTT.

The J gene is TRBJ2-1, the V gene TRBV7-9, with 8 bases matching TRBD2. CDR1 and CDR2 from the germline V gene are SEHNR and FQNEAQ (reference sequence). Trimming at V came to 4 bases and at J to 6 bases, leaving 11 bases not matched to a gene. There are 16 residues in the CDR3. In nucleotides, the CDR3 is TGTGCCAGCAGCTCACCGAAACTAGCGGCGACCAATGAGCAGTTCTTC. Amino acids: CASSSPKLAATNEQFF.

Only one count was recorded for this clone. The chain combines TRBV19 with TRBJ1-5; 10 nucleotides line up with TRBD1. Trimming at V came to 4 bases and at J to 0 bases, leaving 6 bases not matched to a gene. CDR3 size: 17 residues. In germline, CDR1 is LNHDA, CDR2 SQIVND (reference sequence). The CDR3 region has the DNA TGTGCCAGTAGTACGACAGGGGGCGGTTATAGCAATCAGCCCCAGCATTTT. Encoded protein: CASSTTGGGYSNQPQHF.